This T cell receptor (beta chain) was sequenced for a study of shared clonotypes between healthy human individuals. The study, taken as a whole, reports: In a handful of donors, around 5% of naive CD4 clonotypes appeared in common.

Sequenced by immunoSEQ multiplex PCR; TCRdb stores in-frame clones only, minus some. This table holds some 2,500,000 clones, over 85% found once. There are 15 residues in the CDR3. Trimming removed 5 bases at V and 1 base at J, with 14 bases between. Germline CDR1 reads KGHSH; CDR2 reads LQKENI. In this sample, this clone turned up once. The antigen is undetermined. The rearrangement links TRBV18 to TRBJ1-1; D is uncertain. This sequence originates from a young man in good health. Some clones in this sample may be carry-over from other donors' samples. The sequencing sample was made of naive CD4+ T cells from PBMCs. Subset described: CD45RA+ positively selected. The CDR3 protein is CASSATVLQNTEAFF. Written as DNA, the CDR3 is TGTGCCAGCTCAGCTACCGTCCTTCAGAACACTGAAGCTTTCTTT.